This T cell receptor beta chain originates from a study of Ad26.COV2.S vaccination and SARS-CoV-2 variants. This CDR3 region has 14 residues. V was clipped by 4 bases and J by 5 bases; unmatched bases: 4. Looked up from germline, CDR1 is LGHNA and CDR2 is YSLEER. Measured with immunoSEQ multiplex PCR; TCRdb has only the in-frame clones, and not every one. The data contain a few hundred thousand clones, about 87% of them singletons. Documented treatment: about 20 received Ad26.COV2.S at low or high dose, single or two shots; a few received placebo; per-sample allocation not given. Samples analyzed were those drawn on day 63 after the first vaccine or placebo injection.

The rearrangement joins TRBV4-3 to TRBJ1-3, with TRBD1 matching 8 bases. This specimen was peripheral blood, taken in a trial of Ad26.COV2.S vaccine versus placebo. The TCR was taken from a person between 18 and 59 years old who received the Ad26.COV2.S COVID-19 vaccine or a placebo. The CDR3 sequence: CASSLQGARNTIYF. CDR3 nucleotide sequence: TGCGCCAGCAGCCTCCAGGGGGCTAGAAACACCATATATTTT.